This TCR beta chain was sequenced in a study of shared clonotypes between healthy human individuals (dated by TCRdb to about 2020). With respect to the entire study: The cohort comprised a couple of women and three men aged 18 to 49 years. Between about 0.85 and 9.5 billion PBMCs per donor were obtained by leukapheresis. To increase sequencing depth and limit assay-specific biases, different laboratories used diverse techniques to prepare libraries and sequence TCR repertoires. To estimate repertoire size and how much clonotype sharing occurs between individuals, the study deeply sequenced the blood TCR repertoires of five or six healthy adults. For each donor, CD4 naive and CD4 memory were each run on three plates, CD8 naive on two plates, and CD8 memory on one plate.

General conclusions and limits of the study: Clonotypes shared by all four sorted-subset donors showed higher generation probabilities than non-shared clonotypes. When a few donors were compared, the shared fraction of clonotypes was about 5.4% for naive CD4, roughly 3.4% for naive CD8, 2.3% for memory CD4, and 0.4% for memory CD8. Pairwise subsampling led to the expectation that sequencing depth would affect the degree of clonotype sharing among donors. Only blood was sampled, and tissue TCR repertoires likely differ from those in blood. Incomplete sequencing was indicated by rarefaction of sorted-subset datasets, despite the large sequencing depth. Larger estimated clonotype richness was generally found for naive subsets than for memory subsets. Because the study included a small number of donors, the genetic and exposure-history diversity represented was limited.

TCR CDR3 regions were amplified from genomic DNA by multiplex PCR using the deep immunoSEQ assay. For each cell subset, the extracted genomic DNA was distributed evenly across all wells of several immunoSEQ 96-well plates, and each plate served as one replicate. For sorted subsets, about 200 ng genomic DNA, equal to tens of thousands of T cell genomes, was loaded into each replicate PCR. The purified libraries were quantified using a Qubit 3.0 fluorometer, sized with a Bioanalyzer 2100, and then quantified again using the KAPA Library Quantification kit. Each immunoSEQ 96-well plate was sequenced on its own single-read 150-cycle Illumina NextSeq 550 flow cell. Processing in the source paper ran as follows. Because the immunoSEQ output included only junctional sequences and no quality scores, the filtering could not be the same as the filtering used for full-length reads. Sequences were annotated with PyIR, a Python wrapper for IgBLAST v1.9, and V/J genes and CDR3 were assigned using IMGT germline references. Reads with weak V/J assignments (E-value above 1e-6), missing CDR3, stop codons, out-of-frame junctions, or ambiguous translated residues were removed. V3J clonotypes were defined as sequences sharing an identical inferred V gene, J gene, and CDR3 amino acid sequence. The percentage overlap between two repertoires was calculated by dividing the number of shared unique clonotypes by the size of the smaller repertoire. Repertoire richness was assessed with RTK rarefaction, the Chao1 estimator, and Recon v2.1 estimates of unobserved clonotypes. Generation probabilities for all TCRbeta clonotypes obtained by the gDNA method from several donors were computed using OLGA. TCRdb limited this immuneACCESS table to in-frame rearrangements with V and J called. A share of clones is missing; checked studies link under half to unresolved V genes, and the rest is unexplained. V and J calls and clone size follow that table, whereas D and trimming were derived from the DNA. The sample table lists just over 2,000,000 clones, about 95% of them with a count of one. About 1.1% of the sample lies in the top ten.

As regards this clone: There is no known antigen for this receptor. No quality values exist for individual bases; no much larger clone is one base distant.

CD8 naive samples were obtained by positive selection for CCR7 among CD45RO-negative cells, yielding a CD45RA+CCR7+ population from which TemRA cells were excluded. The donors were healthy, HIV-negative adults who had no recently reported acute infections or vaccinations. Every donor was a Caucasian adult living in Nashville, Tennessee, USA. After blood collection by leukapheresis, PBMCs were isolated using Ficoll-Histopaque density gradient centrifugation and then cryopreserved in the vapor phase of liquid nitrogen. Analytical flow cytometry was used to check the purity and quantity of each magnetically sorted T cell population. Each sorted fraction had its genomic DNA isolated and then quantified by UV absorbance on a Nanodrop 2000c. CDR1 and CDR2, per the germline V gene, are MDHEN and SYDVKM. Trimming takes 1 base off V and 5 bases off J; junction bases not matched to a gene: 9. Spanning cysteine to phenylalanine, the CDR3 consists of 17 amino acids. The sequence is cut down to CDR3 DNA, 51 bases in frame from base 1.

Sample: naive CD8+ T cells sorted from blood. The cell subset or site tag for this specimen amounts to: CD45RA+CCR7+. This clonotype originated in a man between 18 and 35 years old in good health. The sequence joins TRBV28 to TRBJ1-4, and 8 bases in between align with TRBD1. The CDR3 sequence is CASSLSPHRGWNEKLFF. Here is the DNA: TGTGCCAGCAGTTTATCTCCGCACAGGGGGTGGAATGAAAAACTGTTTTTT.